The T cell receptor beta chain under discussion was sequenced for a study of graft-versus-host responses after intestinal transplantation. After removal of 6 bases from V and 3 bases from J, the junction contained 2 bases not matched to a gene. The CDR3 runs 15 residues. The germline CDR1 and CDR2 sequences are SGHTA and FQGNSA. Clones were read by immunoSEQ multiplex PCR, and TCRdb kept only the in-frame ones, dropping some. The sample includes 9,500 to 13,000 clones, approximately 92% of them seen just once. This clone has just one count. This sequence originates from a human patient who received an intestinal transplant, so some T cells may come from the graft donor. This chain connects TRBV7-2 to TRBJ2-3; 14 bases map to TRBD2. Sequenced here: PBMCs, sampled roughly 45 days after intestinal transplantation. CDR3 loop: CASRTSGGATDTQYF. Here the CDR3 DNA reads TGTGCCAGCAGGACTAGCGGGGGGGCAACAGATACGCAGTATTTT.